This TCR beta chain is from a study of T cell responses to AZD1222 COVID-19 vaccine. Study-wide context: Pooled together were second doses at about 4 or about 12 weeks. Findings and caveats of the study: Spike was spanned by vaccine-associated CD4 TCRs, which were dominant at 160-218 and 743-854. Clonal diversity was possibly underestimated; the donors were predominantly white British and more often female. Spike-specific TCR breadth and depth both grew after two AZD1222 doses.

Profiled with immunoSEQ multiplex PCR; TCRdb holds only in-frame clones, not every one. The sample contains roughly 150,000 clones, more than 90% of which appear only once. Comment on this clone: Its target is not known.

The material was peripheral blood, obtained on day 0 of AZD1222 vaccination. This TCR came from an adult in good health.

This CDR3 reads CASSQANRQESYTF. The CDR3 DNA sequence: TGTGCCAGCAGCCAAGCGAACAGACAGGAGAGCTACACCTTC. V usage is TRBV3-1 (or the pseudogene TRBV3-2) and J usage is TRBJ1-2, with D tentatively TRBD1 (6 bases). Trimming pared 1 base from V and 9 bases from J, leaving 15 bases between. The CDR3 length is 14 residues. Germline-derived CDR1 and CDR2 are LGHDT and YNNKEL (reference sequence).